These 28 T cell receptor beta chains came from one sample sequenced in a study of T-cell memory formation after mild COVID-19. Using its own MiXCR run on the 5' RACE reads, TCRdb lists one record per CDR3 protein. The sample includes some 210,000 distinct CDR3 sequences, 15% to 20% seen only once; the top ten take about 2.4%. The source material was PBMCs or a T cell subset sorted from them (not recorded which). These receptor sequences come from an adult woman who had mild COVID-19 (a few samples of this study predate the infection). Cell type and time point are not known.

The V gene is TRBV29-1, the J gene TRBJ2-7; D possibly corresponds to TRBD1 (6 bases). V gave up 7 bases and J gave up 0 bases, with 28 bases separating them. From germline, CDR1 is SQVTM and CDR2 ANQGSEA. The CDR3 extends over 18 amino acids. The DNA of the CDR3 is TGCAGCGCCCGAAGGGGGAATACCGGAGGTCCCTCCTCCTACGAGCAGTACTTC. Translated: CSARRGNTGGPSSYEQYF.

V and J are TRBV18 and TRBJ2-1; weak D call: TRBD1 (6 bases). This CDR3 contains 13 residues. Germline V lookup: CDR1 KGHSH, CDR2 LQKENI. The V end lost 2 bases, the J end lost 7 bases, and 9 bases lay between the germline ends. CDR3 bases: TGTGCCAGCTCACCAGGGACACCAAATGAGCAGTTCTTC. It yields the protein CASSPGTPNEQFF.

CDR3 DNA sequence: TGCGCCAGCAGCCAAGTGGTTAAAGGGGAAAGAGGAACTGAAGCTTTCTTT. It is translated as CASSQVVKGERGTEAFF. The chain employs TRBV4-1 and TRBJ1-1; TRBD1 might be the D (5 bases). This CDR3 has 17 amino acids. The V and J ends lost 1 base and 5 bases respectively, with 20 bases between them. CDR1 MGHRA and CDR2 YSYEKL come from the germline V gene.

This clonotype was recorded once. V usage is TRBV3-1 and J usage is TRBJ1-2; D is unclear. CDR3 length: 14 residues. Germline CDR1 and CDR2: LGHDT and YNNKEL (reference sequence). The V end was cut by 2 bases, the J end by 7 bases, with 14 bases between. The chain's CDR3 is CASSQLGPAGGYTF. As DNA, the CDR3 is TGTGCCAGCAGCCAACTCGGACCTGCCGGTGGCTACACCTTC.

V usage is TRBV12-3 or TRBV12-4 and J usage is TRBJ1-1, with 8 bases identical to TRBD1. The length of the CDR3 is 16 residues. V lost 5 bases to trimming and J lost 5 bases; unmatched junction nucleotides: 13. The CDR3 spells CASSLRPSDRGTEAFF. CDR3 nucleotide sequence: TGTGCCAGCAGTCTCCGCCCCTCCGACAGGGGAACTGAAGCTTTCTTT.

The CDR3 here is CASSSSTSGAFGGEQFF. For the CDR3, the DNA is TGTGCCAGCAGTTCGTCGACTAGCGGGGCCTTCGGCGGTGAGCAGTTCTTC. The V gene is TRBV6-5, the J gene TRBJ2-1; 11 bases are shared with TRBD2. Trimming at V came to 4 bases and at J to 9 bases, leaving 14 bases not matched to a gene. This CDR3 region has 17 residues. The germline CDR1 and CDR2 sequences are MNHEY and SVGAGI.

The gene calls are TRBV7-8 and TRBJ2-7, with 12 bases identical to TRBD2. V lost 4 bases, J lost 0 bases, and 7 bases stayed unmatched. Germline V gene lookup returns CDR1 SGHVS and CDR2 FQNEAQ. The CDR3 is made up of 17 amino acids. The chain's CDR3 is CASSSPTSGRRSYEQYF. CDR3 sequence (DNA): TGTGCCAGCAGCTCTCCTACTAGCGGGAGGCGCTCCTACGAGCAGTACTTC.

This clonotype came up a few times. The rearrangement uses TRBV29-1 and TRBJ2-3, with unresolved D. Germline CDR1 is SQVTM and CDR2 is ANQGSEA. CDR3 length equals 12 residues. Trimming shortened V by 5 bases and J by 2 bases, and 8 bases separated the two germline ends. The CDR3 nucleotides are TGCAGCGTTATACAGACCACAGATACGCAGTATTTT. It specifies CSVIQTTDTQYF.

This chain uses TRBV7-2 with TRBJ2-5; D call uncertain. The V and J ends lost 2 bases and 1 base respectively, with 5 bases between them. There are 13 residues in the CDR3. CDR1 and CDR2 (germline): SGHTA, FQGNSA. CDR3 in amino acids: CASSLWVQETQYF. In DNA, the CDR3 is TGTGCCAGCAGCTTATGGGTCCAAGAGACCCAGTACTTC.

This clonotype was seen more than once but under ten times. V and J are TRBV9 and TRBJ2-1, with 7 bases aligning to TRBD2. CDR1 and CDR2 from the germline V gene are SGDLS and YYNGEE. This CDR3 has 15 amino acids. The V gene end was trimmed by 7 bases and the J gene end by 3 bases; junction bases not matched to a gene: 10. CDR3 sequence reads: CASGVSGDFYNEQFF. As DNA, the CDR3 is TGTGCCAGCGGGGTAAGCGGGGACTTCTACAATGAGCAGTTCTTC.

The chain carries TRBV15 and TRBJ1-2; D is unresolved. The germline V gene has CDR1 LNHNV and CDR2 YYDKDF (reference sequence). V dropped 0 bases and J dropped 5 bases, with 7 bases sitting between them. The CDR3 runs to 13 residues. The CDR3 DNA is TGTGCCACCAGCAGAGACAGCGTATATGGCTACACCTTC. Translated, it gives CATSRDSVYGYTF.

This clonotype was found a few times. The rearrangement joins TRBV11-3 to TRBJ1-3, with unresolved D. Germline V gene sequence: CDR1 SGHNT, CDR2 YENEEA. V dropped 1 base and J dropped 0 bases, with 4 bases sitting between them. This CDR3 region has 14 residues. Written as DNA, the CDR3 is TGTGCCAGCAGCTTAGGGCTCTCTGGAAACACCATATATTTT. Residues: CASSLGLSGNTIYF.

The sample holds many counts of this clonotype. The chain employs TRBV7-3 and TRBJ2-1; the match to TRBD2 covers 9 bases. This CDR3 is built from 17 residues. V gave up 5 bases and J gave up 2 bases; unmatched junction bases: 10. Per germline, CDR1 SGHTA and CDR2 FQGTGA. CDR3 nucleotides: TGTGCCAGCAGCCCGTCTCTTGGCGGGGGGGCCTACAATGAGCAGTTCTTC. It specifies CASSPSLGGGAYNEQFF.

This clonotype was seen a handful of times. J is TRBJ2-5 and V is TRBV7-6; D may correspond to TRBD1 or TRBD2 (6 bases each). CDR3 length equals 15 residues. Trimming left V 4 bases short and J 1 base short, with 13 bases between. Germline-derived CDR1 and CDR2 are SGHVS and FNYEAQ. The CDR3 here is CASSSSWGAQETQYF. The CDR3 DNA sequence: TGTGCCAGCAGCTCCAGCTGGGGGGCCCAAGAGACCCAGTACTTC.

This chain joins TRBV12-3 or TRBV12-4 and TRBJ2-1; 10 bases are a match to TRBD2. There are 14 residues in the CDR3. Trimming took 6 bases from V and 3 from J; bases not matched to a gene: 2. CDR3 nucleotides: TGTGCCAGCAGGCGGACTAGCGGCTACAATGAGCAGTTCTTC. Translation: CASRRTSGYNEQFF.

The genes are TRBV5-1 and TRBJ2-1, with 11 bases matching TRBD2. Germline trimming cut 2 bases from V and 4 bases from J; bases unmatched to any gene: 8. The CDR3 is 17 amino acids. From germline, CDR1 is SGHRS and CDR2 YFSETQ. The CDR3 bases are TGCGCCAGCAGCTTATACGGGACTAGCGGACTGTACAATGAGCAGTTCTTC. It encodes CASSLYGTSGLYNEQFF.

The V gene is TRBV18, the J gene TRBJ1-1; D gene uncertain. The V end was cut by 3 bases, the J end by 0 bases, with 8 bases between. CDR1 is KGHSH and CDR2 is LQKENI in the germline V gene. The CDR3 contains 14 residues. The CDR3 DNA is TGTGCCAGCTCACCCCTGGGAGTGAACACTGAAGCTTTCTTT. Translating it yields CASSPLGVNTEAFF.

V usage is TRBV6-5 and J usage is TRBJ1-5; D gene unclear. This CDR3 contains 14 residues. Trimming took 6 bases from V and 1 from J, leaving 10 bases between them. Germline assignment: CDR1 MNHEY and CDR2 SVGAGI. The CDR3 loop reads CASRRDMSNQPQHF. The CDR3 nucleotides read TGTGCCAGCAGAAGAGACATGAGCAATCAGCCCCAGCATTTT.

This clonotype was counted only a few times. The gene calls are TRBV12-3 or TRBV12-4 and TRBJ1-1, with a possible D match to TRBD1 (6 bases). CDR3 length equals 14 residues. The ends were cut back, 6 bases at V and 4 bases at J, with 15 bases in the middle. The CDR3 reads CASRPRRGGTEAFF. Written as DNA, the CDR3 is TGTGCCAGCAGGCCAAGAAGGGGGGGCACTGAAGCTTTCTTT.

This clonotype was recorded a few times. This sequence joins TRBV7-3 and TRBJ2-3; 10 bases line up with TRBD2. Germline V gene lookup returns CDR1 SGHTA and CDR2 FQGTGA. The CDR3 has 15 residues. Unmatched junction bases numbered 5, after V lost 5 bases and J lost 3 bases. CDR3 loop: CASSPMGLATDTQYF. The CDR3 coding sequence is TGTGCCAGCAGCCCTATGGGACTAGCGACAGATACGCAGTATTTT.

This clonotype was picked up a small number of times. The chain is built from TRBV30 and TRBJ1-2; D is undetermined. Trimming shortened V by 4 bases and J by 4 bases, and 13 bases separated the two germline ends. The germline gives CDR1 GTSNPN, CDR2 SVGIG (reference sequence). The CDR3 contains 13 residues. CDR3 sequence (DNA): TGTGCCTGGAAGGGAGAGGTCGGCTATGGCTACACCTTC. The encoded protein is CAWKGEVGYGYTF.

This clonotype was seen more than once but under ten times. This sequence joins TRBV7-3 and TRBJ2-1, with D possibly TRBD2 on 5 matching bases. Germline V gene sequence: CDR1 SGHTA, CDR2 FQGTGA. The CDR3 runs to 18 residues. Trimming removed 5 bases at V and 6 bases at J, with 26 bases between. In DNA form, the CDR3 reads TGTGCCAGCAGCCCCCAATTGAGGCCCATCGGGAATACCAATGAGCAGTTCTTC. It specifies CASSPQLRPIGNTNEQFF.

This clonotype was counted a few times. The gene calls are TRBV6-2 or TRBV6-3 and TRBJ2-7, with 7 bases lining up with TRBD1. Trimming removed 4 bases from V and 5 bases from J; junction bases left unmatched: 5. CDR3 length: 13 residues. The germline V gene encodes CDR1 MNHEY and CDR2 SVGEGT. CDR3 sequence: CASSSWTGNEQYF. The CDR3 coding sequence is TGTGCCAGCAGTTCCTGGACAGGTAACGAGCAGTACTTC.

This rearrangement joins TRBV5-1 to TRBJ2-5; no definite D call. Germline loops: CDR1 SGHRS, CDR2 YFSETQ. The CDR3 contains 15 residues. V lost 0 bases to trimming and J lost 0 bases, with 9 bases between them. The CDR3, as DNA: TGCGCCAGCAGCTTGGGGTCGTCCGACCAAGAGACCCAGTACTTC. Encoded protein: CASSLGSSDQETQYF.

V is TRBV29-1 and J is TRBJ2-7, with a weak D call TRBD1 (5 bases). Trimming took off 5 bases at V and 5 bases at J, with 19 bases between the two ends. CDR1 is SQVTM and CDR2 is ANQGSEA in the germline V gene. The length of the CDR3 is 14 residues. The DNA of the CDR3 is TGCAGCGTTCCCTGGTGGGGCAGGATTGACGAGCAGTACTTC. This encodes CSVPWWGRIDEQYF.

The chain is built from TRBV5-1 and TRBJ1-1; TRBD1 matches at 8 bases. From germline, CDR1 is SGHRS and CDR2 YFSETQ. Losses at the gene ends were 2 bases for V and 1 base for J; bases not matched to a gene: 4. This CDR3 is built from 15 residues. The CDR3 DNA follows: TGCGCCAGCAGCTTCGTAACAGGGGGGAACACTGAAGCTTTCTTT. Its protein is CASSFVTGGNTEAFF.

Ten or more counts support this clonotype. V and J are TRBV7-9 and TRBJ2-1; 8 nucleotides line up with TRBD2. V dropped 8 bases and J dropped 7; count of bases not matched to a gene: 7. The CDR3 runs to 13 residues. Germline CDR1 SEHNR, CDR2 FQNEAQ (reference sequence). The CDR3 region has the DNA TGTGCCAGCGGGCGGGAGGAGCGGAATGAGCAGTTCTTC. Protein product: CASGREERNEQFF.

This clonotype was observed a few times. This rearrangement joins TRBV12-3 or TRBV12-4 to TRBJ1-2, with 7 bases lining up with TRBD1. J gave up 8 bases and V 3 bases, and 6 bases lay outside the gene matches. This CDR3 spans 13 amino acids. This CDR3 is CASSFKQGMGYTF. The CDR3 nucleotides read TGTGCCAGCAGTTTTAAACAGGGGATGGGCTACACCTTC.